This T cell receptor (beta chain) was recorded in a study of regulatory T cells in long-lasting Graves disease. On the study more broadly: The study enrolled newly diagnosed Graves' patients on antithyroid drugs under 3 months.

Time point noted: newly diagnosed GD, antithyroid drugs for less than 3 months. PBMC RNA served as the TCR library source. Arm-PCR of CDR3 regions with iRepertoire HTBI primers generated TCR beta libraries. TCRdb re-analysed the multiplex PCR reads in MiXCR, keeping a single row per CDR3 protein. Of under 700,000 distinct CDR3 sequences listed, around 16% are singletons. General observations from the study: Sampling was limited to peripheral blood rather than thyroid tissue. Under persistent disease, TRBV28, TRBJ1-2 and TRBJ2-5 were used preferentially. Persistent Graves' patients possessed reduced TCR diversity relative to recently diagnosed ones.

The CDR3 covers 17 residues. V lost 6 bases, J lost 2 bases, and 17 bases lay in between. Germline V gene sequence: CDR1 SNHLY, CDR2 FYNNEI. The table lists this clonotype with many counts. The antigen remains unidentified. The same sample was also studied in work on T cells in Graves' hyperthyroidism and ophthalmopathy.

The chain links TRBV2 to TRBJ2-6; tentative D call: TRBD2 (5 bases). The TCR sequence derives from a woman aged 35-65 years with Graves disease. The starting material was peripheral blood mononuclear cells (PBMCs), obtained at new diagnosis, from a patient treated with antithyroid drugs. The CDR3 DNA reads TGTGCCAGCAGATCAAGGACTGTTCTAACTGGGGCCAACGTCCTGACTTTC. This codes for CASRSRTVLTGANVLTF.